This TCR beta chain was sequenced in a study of shared clonotypes between healthy human individuals. Some clones are missing from TCRdb's copy, which holds only in-frame ones; the method was immunoSEQ multiplex PCR. The sample has a few million clones, 90% to 96% seen once; the top ten hold 0.13%. HIV-negative, healthy adults without recent acute infections or vaccinations were the donors. Germline V lookup: CDR1 SEHNR, CDR2 FQNEAQ (reference sequence). Germline trimming cut 9 bases from V and 7 bases from J; bases unmatched to any gene: 7. The CDR3 loop spans 13 amino acids. This TCR was recovered from a man aged 18-30 years in good health. This chain uses TRBV7-9 with TRBJ2-1; 9 bases match TRBD1. Sequencing was carried out using naive CD4+ T cells sorted from blood. Subset noted: CD45RA+ positively selected. DNA of the CDR3: TGTGCCAGTATGGGACAGGGTCAAAATGAGCAGTTCTTC. Translating gives CASMGQGQNEQFF.